These T cell receptor beta chains were read from a single sample in a study of metastatic and nonmetastatic thyroid tumors. MiXCR was used by TCRdb to re-call the PCR reads. The table includes roughly 40,000 clones, roughly a sixth detected once. Sequencing input: tumor tissue. The receptors were sampled from a female donor with papillary thyroid cancer or a benign thyroid nodule (not recorded which). Some clones in this sample may be carry-over from other donors' samples. CDR3s include the opening cysteine and the closing phenylalanine or tryptophan. The D gene is left open where the match is weak. Expanded clones are given a class, and other clones once, few, many or no size at all.

D	V	size	J	DNA	CDR3
TRBD1	TRBV28	many	TRBJ1-4	TGTGCCAGCAGTCCTTGGGACAGAGAAAATAAAAAACTGTTTTTT	CASSPWDRENKKLFF
-	TRBV11-2	-	TRBJ2-5	TGTGCCAGTCACAGGACCCAGGAGGGAGAGACCCAGTACTTC	CASHRTQEGETQYF
-	TRBV2	many	TRBJ2-7	TGTGCCAGCACGTCAGGGAGGGAGCAGTACTTC	CASTSGREQYF
-	TRBV2	many	TRBJ1-5	TGTGCCAGCAGTGAAGACAGTCGTTACCAGCCCCAGCATTTT	CASSEDSRYQPQHF
TRBD2	TRBV11-3	many	TRBJ2-1	TGTGCCAGCAGCTTGAGTGGTAGCGGGAGAAAGTTCTTC	CASSLSGSGRKFF
TRBD1	TRBV2	-	TRBJ2-7	TGTGCCAGCAGGGGCAGTACGGGACAGGGGGACTACGAGCAGTACTTC	CASRGSTGQGDYEQYF
TRBD1	TRBV7-6	many	TRBJ2-1	TGTGCCAGCAGCTTAGAGGACAGGGACTACAATGAGCAGTTCTTC	CASSLEDRDYNEQFF
TRBD2	TRBV5-1	many	TRBJ2-1	TGCGCCAGCAGCTTGGAACTAGCGGGGATGAGTGAGCAGTTCTTC	CASSLELAGMSEQFF
TRBD1	TRBV6-2/TRBV6-3	-	TRBJ1-6	TGTGCCAGCAGACGGGGGACAGGAGGCACCACCTCTGGAAATTCACCCCTCCACTTT	CASRRGTGGTTSGNSPLHF
-	TRBV28	many	TRBJ1-2	TGTGCCAGCAGTATCGACAGGCCCTATGGCTACACCTTC	CASSIDRPYGYTF
-	TRBV29-1	few	TRBJ2-5	TGCAGCGACCGGCGCTCGGGGACCCAGTACTTC	CSDRRSGTQYF
TRBD1	TRBV20-1	-	TRBJ2-7	TGCAGTGCTAGAAAAGGACAGGGGGTCCACGAGCAGTACTTC	CSARKGQGVHEQYF
-	TRBV2	many	TRBJ2-7	TGTGCCAGCAGTGAAGACAGGGCGAATATAGAGCAGTACTTC	CASSEDRANIEQYF
-	TRBV20-1	many	TRBJ2-3	TGCAGTGCTAGAGATCACCTCCGGGGAGATACGCAGTATTTT	CSARDHLRGDTQYF
-	TRBV28	many	TRBJ2-3	TGTGCCAGCAGTTTATCGCCGGGGGCGGGCGATACGCAGTATTTT	CASSLSPGAGDTQYF
TRBD2	TRBV6-1	many	TRBJ2-7	TGTGCCAGCAGTGAACTCGTGGGGACTAGCGGGAGTGTGCAGTACTTC	CASSELVGTSGSVQYF
TRBD1	TRBV19	many	TRBJ1-1	TGTGCCAGTAGTTTTGGACAGGCTGGTCGGACTGAAGCTTTCTTT	CASSFGQAGRTEAFF
TRBD2	TRBV20-1	many	TRBJ2-5	TGCAGTGCCCTAGCGGGAGGCCAGTACCAAGAGACCCAGTACTTC	CSALAGGQYQETQYF
TRBD1	TRBV7-9	many	TRBJ2-5	TGTGCCAGCAGCTTAGATGGACAGGGGAAAAGAGAGACCCAGTACTTC	CASSLDGQGKRETQYF
TRBD1	TRBV5-1	-	TRBJ2-1	TGCGCCAGCAGCTTGGAGGGGCAGGGGGATGAGCAGTTCTTC	CASSLEGQGDEQFF
TRBD1	TRBV30	many	TRBJ2-3	TGTGCCTGGAGTGCAGGGGACAGGGTCGCAGATACGCAGTATTTT	CAWSAGDRVADTQYF
TRBD2	TRBV7-8	many	TRBJ2-3	TGTGCCAGCAGCTCCAGCGGGAGGCCCTCCACAGATACGCAGTATTTT	CASSSSGRPSTDTQYF
-	TRBV20-1	many	TRBJ2-1	TGCAGTGCTAATCGCTTCCCTGTGAGCTACAATGAGCAGTTCTTC	CSANRFPVSYNEQFF
-	TRBV24-1	many	TRBJ2-2	TGTGCCACCAACGGCGGGTCTGACGGGGAGCTGTTTTTT	CATNGGSDGELFF
-	TRBV30	many	TRBJ2-1	TGTGCCTGGAGTGCCGGGACTGCTCTCAATGAGCAGTTCTTC	CAWSAGTALNEQFF
TRBD2	TRBV27	medium-sized	TRBJ2-7	TGTGCCAGCAGTTCAGGACTAGCGGGAGTGTCCTACGAGCAGTACTTC	CASSSGLAGVSYEQYF
-	TRBV4-2	-	TRBJ2-3	TGTGCCAGCAGCCGGAGCGGAGGTGTCACACTGCGGACGCAGTATTTT	CASSRSGGVTLRTQYF
TRBD2	TRBV19	many	TRBJ2-2	TGTGCCAGTAGTATGGGCGGGAGCACCGGGGAGCTGTTTTTT	CASSMGGSTGELFF
TRBD2	TRBV24-1	many	TRBJ2-7	TGTGCCAGGAGGGACTACGGGGGATACGAGCAGTACTTC	CARRDYGGYEQYF
TRBD2	TRBV6-1	many	TRBJ2-1	TGTGCCAGCAACGTACGAGCGGGACGAGATGAGCAGTTCTTC	CASNVRAGRDEQFF
-	TRBV5-8	many	TRBJ1-2	TGTGCCAGCAGCTTGCAGGGGAACTATGGCTACACCTTC	CASSLQGNYGYTF
TRBD2	TRBV5-6	-	TRBJ2-7	TGTGCCAGTACCGTACCGGGACTAGCGGGAGTCGGGGTGAGCTACGAGCAGTACTTC	CASTVPGLAGVGVSYEQYF
TRBD2	TRBV3-1	-	TRBJ2-1	TGTGCCAGCAGCCCCCTGAGCGGGGCCTTCAATGAGCAGTTCTTC	CASSPLSGAFNEQFF
-	TRBV20-1	-	TRBJ2-1	TGCAGTGTGCGGCGGACAAAGGTTGAGCAGTTCTTC	CSVRRTKVEQFF